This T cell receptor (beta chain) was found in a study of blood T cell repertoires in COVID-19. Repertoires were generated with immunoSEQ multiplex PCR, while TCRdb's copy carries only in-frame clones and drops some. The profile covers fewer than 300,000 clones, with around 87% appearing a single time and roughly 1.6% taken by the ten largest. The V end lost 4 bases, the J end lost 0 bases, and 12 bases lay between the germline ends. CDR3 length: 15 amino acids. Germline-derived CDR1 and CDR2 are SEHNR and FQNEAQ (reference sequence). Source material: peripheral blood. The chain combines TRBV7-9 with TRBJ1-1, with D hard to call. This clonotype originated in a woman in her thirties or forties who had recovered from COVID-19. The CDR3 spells CASSWAAEMNTEAFF. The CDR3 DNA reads TGTGCCAGCAGCTGGGCCGCAGAAATGAACACTGAAGCTTTCTTT. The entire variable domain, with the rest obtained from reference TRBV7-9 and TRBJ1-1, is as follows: DTGVSQNPRHKITKRGQNVTFRCDPISEHNRLYWYRQTLGQGPEFLTYFQNEAQLEKSRLLSDRFSAERPKGSFSTLEIQRTEQGDSAMYLCASSWAAEMNTEAFFGQGTRLTVV.